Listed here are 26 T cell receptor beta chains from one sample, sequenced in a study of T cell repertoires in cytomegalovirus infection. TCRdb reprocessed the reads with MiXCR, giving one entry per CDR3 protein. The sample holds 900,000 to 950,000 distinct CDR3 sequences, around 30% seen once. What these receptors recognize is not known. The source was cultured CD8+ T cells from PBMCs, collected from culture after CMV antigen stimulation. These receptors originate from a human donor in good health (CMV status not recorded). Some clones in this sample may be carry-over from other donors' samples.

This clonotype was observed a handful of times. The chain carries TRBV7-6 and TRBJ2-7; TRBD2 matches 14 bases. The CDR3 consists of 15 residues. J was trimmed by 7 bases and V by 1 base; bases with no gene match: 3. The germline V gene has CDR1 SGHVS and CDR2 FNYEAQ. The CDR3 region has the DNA TGTGCCAGCAGCTTAGGGGGACTAGCGGGGGAAGAGCAGTACTTC. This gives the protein CASSLGGLAGEEQYF. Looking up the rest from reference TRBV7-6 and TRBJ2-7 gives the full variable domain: GAGVSQSPRYKVTKRGQDVALRCDPISGHVSLYWYRQALGQGPEFLTYFNYEAQQDKSGLPNDRFSAERPEGSISTLTIQRTEQRDSAMYRCASSLGGLAGEEQYFGPGTRLTVT.

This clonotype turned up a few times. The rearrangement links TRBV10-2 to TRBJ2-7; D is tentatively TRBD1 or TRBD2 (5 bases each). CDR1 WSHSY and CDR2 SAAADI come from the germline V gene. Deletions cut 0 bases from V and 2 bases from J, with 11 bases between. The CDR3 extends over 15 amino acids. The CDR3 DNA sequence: TGCGCCAGCAGTGAGTCGATGGGGGTGGCCTACGAGCAGTACTTC. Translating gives CASSESMGVAYEQYF.

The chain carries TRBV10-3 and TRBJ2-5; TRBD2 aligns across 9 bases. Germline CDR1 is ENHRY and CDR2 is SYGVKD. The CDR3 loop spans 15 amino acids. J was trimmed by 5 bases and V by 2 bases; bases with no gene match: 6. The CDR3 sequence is CAISELRGGRETQYF. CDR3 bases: TGTGCCATCAGTGAGCTGCGGGGGGGCCGGGAGACCCAGTACTTC.

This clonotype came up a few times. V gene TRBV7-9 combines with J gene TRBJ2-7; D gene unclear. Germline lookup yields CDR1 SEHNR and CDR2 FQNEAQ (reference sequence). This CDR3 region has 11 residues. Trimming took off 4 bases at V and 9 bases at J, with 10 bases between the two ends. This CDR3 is CASSYDSWQYF. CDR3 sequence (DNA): TGTGCCAGCAGCTACGATAGTTGGCAGTACTTC.

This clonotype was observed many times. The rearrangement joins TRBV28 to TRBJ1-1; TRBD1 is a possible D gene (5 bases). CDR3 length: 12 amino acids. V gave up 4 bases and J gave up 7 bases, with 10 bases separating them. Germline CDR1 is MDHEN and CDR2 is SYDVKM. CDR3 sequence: CASSWTPVEAFF. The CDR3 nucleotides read TGTGCCAGCAGTTGGACACCAGTTGAAGCTTTCTTT.

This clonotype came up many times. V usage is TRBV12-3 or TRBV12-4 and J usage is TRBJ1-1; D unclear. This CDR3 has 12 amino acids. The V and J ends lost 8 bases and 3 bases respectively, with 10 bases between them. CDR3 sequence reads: CASGEKYTEAFF. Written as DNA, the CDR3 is TGTGCCAGCGGCGAAAAGTACACTGAAGCTTTCTTT.

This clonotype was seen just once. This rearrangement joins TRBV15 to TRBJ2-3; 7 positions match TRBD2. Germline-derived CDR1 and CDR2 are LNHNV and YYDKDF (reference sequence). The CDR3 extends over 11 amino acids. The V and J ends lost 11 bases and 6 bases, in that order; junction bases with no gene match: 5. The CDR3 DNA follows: TGTGCCGTGGGGGGGTCTGATACGCAGTATTTT. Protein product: CAVGGSDTQYF. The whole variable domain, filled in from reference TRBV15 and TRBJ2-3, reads DAMVIQNPRYQVTQFGKPVTLSCSQTLNHNVMYWYQQKSSQAPKLLFHYYDKDFNNEADTPDNFQSRRPNTSFCFLDIRSPGLGDTAMYLCAVGGSDTQYFGPGTRLTVL.

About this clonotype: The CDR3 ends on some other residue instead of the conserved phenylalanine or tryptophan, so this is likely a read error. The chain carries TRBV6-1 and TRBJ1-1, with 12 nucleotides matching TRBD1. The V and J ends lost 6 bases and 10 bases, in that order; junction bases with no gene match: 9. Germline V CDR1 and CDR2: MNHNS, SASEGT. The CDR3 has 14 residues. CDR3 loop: CASSPGQGASGAFL. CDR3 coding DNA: TGTGCCAGCAGCCCGGGACAGGGGGCGAGTGGAGCTTTCCTT.

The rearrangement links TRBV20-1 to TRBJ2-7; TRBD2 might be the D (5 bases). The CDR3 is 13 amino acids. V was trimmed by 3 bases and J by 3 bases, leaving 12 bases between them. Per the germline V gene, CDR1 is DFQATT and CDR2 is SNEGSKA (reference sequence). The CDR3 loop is CSASSGSFYEQYV. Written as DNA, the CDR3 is TGCAGTGCTAGTTCGGGATCTTTCTACGAGCAGTACGTC.

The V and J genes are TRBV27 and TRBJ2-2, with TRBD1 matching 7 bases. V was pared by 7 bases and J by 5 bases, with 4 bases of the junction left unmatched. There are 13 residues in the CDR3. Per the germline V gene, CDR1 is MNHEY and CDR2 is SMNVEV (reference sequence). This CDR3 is CASTGQATGELFF. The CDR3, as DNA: TGTGCCAGCACCGGACAGGCTACCGGGGAGCTGTTTTTT.

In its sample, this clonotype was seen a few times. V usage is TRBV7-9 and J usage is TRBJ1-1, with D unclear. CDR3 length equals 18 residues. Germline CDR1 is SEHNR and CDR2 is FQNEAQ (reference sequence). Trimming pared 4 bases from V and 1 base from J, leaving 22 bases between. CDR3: CASSSPLAGVGPNTEAFF. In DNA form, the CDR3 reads TGTGCCAGCAGCTCCCCCCTAGCGGGTGTAGGGCCGAACACTGAAGCTTTCTTT.

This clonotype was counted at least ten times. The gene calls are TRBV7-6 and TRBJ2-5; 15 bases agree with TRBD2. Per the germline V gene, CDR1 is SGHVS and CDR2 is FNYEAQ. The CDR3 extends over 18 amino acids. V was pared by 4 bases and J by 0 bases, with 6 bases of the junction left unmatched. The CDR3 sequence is CASSSPGLAGGHQETQYF. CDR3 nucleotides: TGTGCCAGCAGCTCCCCGGGACTAGCGGGGGGCCACCAAGAGACCCAGTACTTC.

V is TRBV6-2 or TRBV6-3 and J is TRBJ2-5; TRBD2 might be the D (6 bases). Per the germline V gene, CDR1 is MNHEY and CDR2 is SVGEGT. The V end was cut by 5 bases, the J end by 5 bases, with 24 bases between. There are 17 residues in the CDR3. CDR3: CASSQTVLGYGSETQYF. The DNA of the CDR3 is TGTGCCAGCAGTCAAACCGTACTGGGGTACGGGAGTGAGACCCAGTACTTC.

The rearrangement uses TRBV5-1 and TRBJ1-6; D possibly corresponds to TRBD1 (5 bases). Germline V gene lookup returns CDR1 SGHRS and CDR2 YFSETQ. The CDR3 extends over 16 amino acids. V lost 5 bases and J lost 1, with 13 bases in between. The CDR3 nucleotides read TGCGCCAGCAGTTACGCAGGGCTTTCCTATAATTCACCCCTCCACTTT. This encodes CASSYAGLSYNSPLHF.

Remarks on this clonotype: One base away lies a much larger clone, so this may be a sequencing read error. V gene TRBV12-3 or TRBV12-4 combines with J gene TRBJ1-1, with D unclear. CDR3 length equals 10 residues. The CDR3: CASSSTEACF. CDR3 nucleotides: TGTGCCAGCAGTTCCACTGAAGCTTGCTTT.

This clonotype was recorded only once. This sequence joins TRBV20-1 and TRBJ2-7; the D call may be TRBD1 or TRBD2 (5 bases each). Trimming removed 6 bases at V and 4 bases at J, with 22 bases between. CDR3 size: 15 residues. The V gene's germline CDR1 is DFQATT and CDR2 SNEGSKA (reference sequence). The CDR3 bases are TGCAGTGCCACAGGAACAGGATCCCCGGGGTACGAGCAGTACTTC. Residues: CSATGTGSPGYEQYF.

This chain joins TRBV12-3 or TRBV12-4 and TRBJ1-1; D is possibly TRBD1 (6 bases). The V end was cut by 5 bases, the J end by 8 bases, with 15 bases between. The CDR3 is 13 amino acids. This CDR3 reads CASSPPTGPEAFF. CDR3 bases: TGTGCCAGCAGTCCCCCGACAGGCCCGGAAGCTTTCTTT.

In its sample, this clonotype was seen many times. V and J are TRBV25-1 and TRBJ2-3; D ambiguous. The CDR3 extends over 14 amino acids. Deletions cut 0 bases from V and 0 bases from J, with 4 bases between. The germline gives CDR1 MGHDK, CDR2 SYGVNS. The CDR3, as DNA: TGTGCCAGCAGTGAATATGGGAGCACAGATACGCAGTATTTT. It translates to CASSEYGSTDTQYF.

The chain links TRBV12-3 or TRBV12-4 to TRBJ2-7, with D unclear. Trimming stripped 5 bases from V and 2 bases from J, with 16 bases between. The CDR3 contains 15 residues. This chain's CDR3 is CASSHSVWEAYEQYF. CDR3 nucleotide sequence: TGTGCCAGCAGTCACAGTGTCTGGGAAGCCTACGAGCAGTACTTC.

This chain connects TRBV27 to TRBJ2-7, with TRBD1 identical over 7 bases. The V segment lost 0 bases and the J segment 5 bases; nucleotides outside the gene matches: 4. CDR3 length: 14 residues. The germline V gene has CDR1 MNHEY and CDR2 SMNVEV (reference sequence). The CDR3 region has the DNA TGTGCCAGCAGTTTATCGACAGGGTTCCACGAGCAGTACTTC. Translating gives CASSLSTGFHEQYF.

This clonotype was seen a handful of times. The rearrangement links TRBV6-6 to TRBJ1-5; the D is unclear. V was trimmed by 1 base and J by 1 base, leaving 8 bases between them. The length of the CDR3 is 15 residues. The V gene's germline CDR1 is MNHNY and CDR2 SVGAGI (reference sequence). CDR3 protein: CASSYLGSSNQPQHF. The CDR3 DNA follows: TGTGCCAGCAGTTACTTAGGGTCGAGCAATCAGCCCCAGCATTTT.

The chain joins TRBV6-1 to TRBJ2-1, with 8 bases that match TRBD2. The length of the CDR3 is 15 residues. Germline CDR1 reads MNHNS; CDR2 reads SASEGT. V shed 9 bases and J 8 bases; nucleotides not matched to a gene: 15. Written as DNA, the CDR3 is TGTGCCAGTAAACTCATCCCGGGAGGGTTCCATGAGCAGTTCTTC. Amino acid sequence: CASKLIPGGFHEQFF.

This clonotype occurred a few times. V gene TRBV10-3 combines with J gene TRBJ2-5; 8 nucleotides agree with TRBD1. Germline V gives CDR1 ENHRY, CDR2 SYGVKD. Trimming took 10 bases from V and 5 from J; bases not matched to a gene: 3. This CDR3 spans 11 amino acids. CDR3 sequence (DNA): TGTGCCACCCGACAGGGGGAGACCCAGTACTTC. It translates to CATRQGETQYF.

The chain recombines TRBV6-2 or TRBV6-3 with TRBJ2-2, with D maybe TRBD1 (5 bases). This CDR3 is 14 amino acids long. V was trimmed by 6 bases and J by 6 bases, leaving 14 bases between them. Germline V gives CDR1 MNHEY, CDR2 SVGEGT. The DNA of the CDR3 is TGTGCCAGCAGCTCAGGGAAAGTCTCCGGGGAGCTGTTTTTT. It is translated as CASSSGKVSGELFF.

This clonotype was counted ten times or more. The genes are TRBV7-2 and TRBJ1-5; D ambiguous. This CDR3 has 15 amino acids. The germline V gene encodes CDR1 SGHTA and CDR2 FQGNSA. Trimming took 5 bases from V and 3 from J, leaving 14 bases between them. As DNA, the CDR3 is TGTGCCAGCAGCCCGACCGGCCGAGACAATCAGCCCCAGCATTTT. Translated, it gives CASSPTGRDNQPQHF.

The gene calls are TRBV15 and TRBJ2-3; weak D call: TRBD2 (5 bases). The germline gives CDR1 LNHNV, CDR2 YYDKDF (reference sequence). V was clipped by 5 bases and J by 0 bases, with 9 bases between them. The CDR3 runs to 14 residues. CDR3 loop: CATSVERSTDTQYF. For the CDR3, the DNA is TGTGCCACCAGCGTTGAGCGGAGCACAGATACGCAGTATTTT.